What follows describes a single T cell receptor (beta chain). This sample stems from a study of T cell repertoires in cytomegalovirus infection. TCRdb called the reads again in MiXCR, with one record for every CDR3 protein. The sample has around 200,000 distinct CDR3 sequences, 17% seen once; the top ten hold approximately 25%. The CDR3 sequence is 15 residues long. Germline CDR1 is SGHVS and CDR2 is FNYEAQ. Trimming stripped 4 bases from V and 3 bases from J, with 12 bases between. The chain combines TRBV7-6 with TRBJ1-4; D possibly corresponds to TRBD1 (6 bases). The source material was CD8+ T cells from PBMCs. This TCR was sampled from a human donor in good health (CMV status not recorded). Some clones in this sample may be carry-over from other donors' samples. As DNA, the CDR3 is TGTGCCAGCAGCTCAGGACAGTTGTCTAATGAAAAACTGTTTTTT. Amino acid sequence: CASSSGQLSNEKLFF.